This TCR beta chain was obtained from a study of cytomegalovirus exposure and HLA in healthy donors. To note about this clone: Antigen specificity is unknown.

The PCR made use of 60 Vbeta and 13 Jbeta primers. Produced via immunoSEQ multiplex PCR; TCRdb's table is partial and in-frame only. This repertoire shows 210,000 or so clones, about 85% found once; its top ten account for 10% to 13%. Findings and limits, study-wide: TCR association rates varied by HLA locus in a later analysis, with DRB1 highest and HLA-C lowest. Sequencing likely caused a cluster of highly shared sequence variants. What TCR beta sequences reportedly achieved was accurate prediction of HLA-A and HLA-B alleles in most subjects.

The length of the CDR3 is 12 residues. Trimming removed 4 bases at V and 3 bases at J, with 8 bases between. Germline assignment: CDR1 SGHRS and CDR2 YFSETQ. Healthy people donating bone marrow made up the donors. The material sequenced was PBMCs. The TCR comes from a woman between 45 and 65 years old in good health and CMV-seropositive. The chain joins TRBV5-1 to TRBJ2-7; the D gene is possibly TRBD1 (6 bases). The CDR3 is CASSRTVYEQYF. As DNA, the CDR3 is TGCGCCAGCAGCAGGACAGTCTACGAGCAGTACTTC.